The TCR beta chain under discussion was sequenced for a study of T cell clonotyping in hematopoietic cell transplantation listed by TCRdb under 2021. Some background on the complete study: Recipient samples taken before transplant were collected after cytoreduction. Patient recruitment ran from 2015 to January 2017, and follow-up continued until late 2020 or death. A total of approximately 130 blood samples were gathered in the study from fewer than 40 consecutive transplant recipients along with their related donors. General study outcomes and caveats: The sample size was limited, and CD4 and CD8 repertoire contributions could not be separated because cells were not sorted. Broader TCR repertoire diversity after transplant was predicted by Inverse Simpson Index values from donors and from recipients before transplant. Just a small fraction of recipient repertoires overlapped with donor repertoires, and more than 97% appeared de novo at the given depth. After transplant, TCR diversity in recipients dropped, and pathologically expanded clonotypes increased progressively from day 30 to day 180.

For this clone: It has no known antigen specificity. Base qualities are not provided; no much larger clone lies one nucleotide away.

The label giving this sample's time point can be read as: recipient sample about 28 days before transplant, after cytoreduction. Blood from recipients was drawn roughly 28 days before transplant, then again at days 30, 100 and 180 after transplant. Using Nuclei Lysis Solution, genomic DNA was extracted from unfractionated peripheral blood mononuclear cells that were either fresh or cryopreserved. TCR beta CDR3 regions were amplified from genomic DNA with the immunoSEQ assay, a bias-controlled multiplex PCR using V- and J-specific primers. A proprietary barcode and Illumina adapter sequences were added to the CDR3 amplicons in a second PCR step. An Illumina MiSeq instrument was used for sequencing of the CDR3 libraries. The authors' pipeline ran thus. Export and quality control were handled in immunoSEQ Analyzer 3.0, while downstream analyses relied on R Bioconductor and Immunarch. Only productive rearrangements in the normalized downsampled data set went into calculating the repertoire metrics. In the normalized cohort, clonotypes with more than 5 templates were defined as pathologically expanded. The Inverse Simpson Index served as the measure of repertoire diversity. The non-normalized data set was used for CMV-specificity analyses so that all clonotypes could be captured. TCRdb took over this immuneACCESS table, retaining in-frame rearrangements with V and J assigned. Such tables are incomplete; in checked studies, under half of the missing clones stem from an unresolved V gene, and the remainder is unexplained. From that table come the V and J calls and clone size; the DNA was used to work out D and trimming. This sample gives 50,000 or so clones in total; approximately 78% of them show up just once. The biggest ten clones account for over 4% of the sample.

The source is a man in his sixties with myelodysplastic syndrome. Some clones in this sample may be carry-over from other donors' samples. The material was peripheral blood mononuclear cells, obtained before stem cell transplant.

The CDR3 loop reads CASSVGASGGAPNGQETQYF. The DNA sequence reads TGTGCCAGCAGCGTAGGGGCTAGCGGGGGGGCCCCGAATGGTCAAGAGACCCAGTACTTC. Recombination linked TRBV9 to TRBJ2-5; the junction holds 12 bases that match TRBD2. CDR1 and CDR2 are read off the germline V gene as SGDLS and YYNGEE. The germline V and J ends show losses of 0 bases and 2 bases respectively, and no gene match explains 14 bases of the junction. The CDR3 runs 20 residues from the cysteine to the phenylalanine. Solely the CDR3 DNA is kept, with 60 bases framed from the first base.